This T cell receptor beta chain was profiled in a study of T cells after yellow fever vaccination. As for the study in general: Preparation of fractions with low cell numbers was performed using SMART-Seq v4 Ultra Low Input. General observations from the study: From the bulk population, abundant clonotypes could contaminate and appear within FACS-sorted repertoires. Most clones from primary vaccination resurfaced after the booster (around 95% CD4, over 85% CD8).

Per germline, CDR1 DFQATT and CDR2 SNEGSKA (reference sequence). V was clipped by 3 bases and J by 8 bases; unmatched bases: 14. The CDR3 length is 17 residues. UMIs were added to TCR cDNA along with a universal primer site when it was made by 5'RACE template switching. In TCRdb, the 5' RACE reads were re-called with MiXCR into one record per CDR3 protein. Of more than 55,000 distinct CDR3 sequences in the sample, roughly 7.4% are singletons; the top ten hold 30% to 45%. This clonotype came up a few times. The antigen remains unidentified. Sequenced material: CD8+ T cells sorted from PBMCs, taken 15 days after the yellow fever booster vaccination. The chain recombines TRBV20-1 with TRBJ2-3, with 13 nucleotides matching TRBD2. The TCR comes from a man aged 25 to 45 who received the YFV17D yellow fever vaccine. The CDR3 DNA reads TGCAGTGCTAGGGGGACTAGCGGGACCCTATCCCCCGGTACGCAGTATTTT. Its protein is CSARGTSGTLSPGTQYF.